Listed here are 5 T cell receptor beta chains from one sample, sequenced in a study of early T cells in non-severe SARS-CoV-2 infection. TCRdb re-called the 5' RACE reads with MiXCR, one entry per CDR3 protein. The data contain roughly 54,000 distinct CDR3 sequences, about 7.7% of them singletons. The specimen comprised whole blood, sampled at baseline. The receptors derive from an adult who was a healthcare worker with PCR-confirmed SARS-CoV-2 infection or an uninfected control (not recorded which).

The chain carries TRBV6-2 or TRBV6-3 and TRBJ2-1; D remains ambiguous. Germline CDR1 is MNHEY and CDR2 is SVGEGT. V was trimmed by 2 bases and J by 0 bases, leaving 8 bases between them. The CDR3 sequence is 15 residues long. The DNA for the CDR3 is TGTGCCAGCAGTTACGGACCCCTCTCCTACAATGAGCAGTTCTTC. Translating gives CASSYGPLSYNEQFF.

V usage is TRBV28 and J usage is TRBJ2-7, with no clear D. The CDR3 runs to 14 residues. Per germline, CDR1 MDHEN and CDR2 SYDVKM. V lost 7 bases and J 3 bases, leaving 16 bases between the germline ends. The CDR3 is CASTPTPAGYEQYF. The CDR3 region has the DNA TGTGCCAGCACCCCCACCCCGGCCGGCTACGAGCAGTACTTC.

In its sample, this clonotype was seen a few times. The chain joins TRBV2 to TRBJ2-3; 10 bases map to TRBD2. V shed 7 bases, J shed 1 base, and the junction held 17 bases outside the gene matches. The germline V gene has CDR1 SNHLY and CDR2 FYNNEI. The CDR3 contains 19 residues. This CDR3 is CASTEPSSGRATRTDTQYF. In DNA, the CDR3 is TGTGCCAGCACCGAGCCCTCCAGCGGGAGGGCAACTCGCACAGATACGCAGTATTTT. The full variable domain, with the rest looked up from reference TRBV2 and TRBJ2-3, is EPEVTQTPSHQVTQMGQEVILRCVPISNHLYFYWYRQILGQKVEFLVSFYNNEISEKSEIFDDQFSVERPDGSNFTLKIRSTKLEDSAMYFCASTEPSSGRATRTDTQYFGPGTRLTVL.

The table lists this clonotype with many counts. V usage is TRBV12-3 or TRBV12-4 and J usage is TRBJ2-3, with 10 positions matching TRBD1. CDR3 length: 17 amino acids. After removal of 1 base from V and 4 bases from J, the junction contained 8 bases not matched to a gene. As DNA, the CDR3 is TGTGCCAGCAGTTTAGATAAGCGGACAGGGGGACCAGATACGCAGTATTTT. Translation gives CASSLDKRTGGPDTQYF.

In its sample, this clonotype was seen a few times. CDR3 nucleotides: TGTGCCAGCAGTTCCCTTGGACAGGGGGTAAATGGCTACACCTTC. It codes for CASSSLGQGVNGYTF. This chain joins TRBV12-3 or TRBV12-4 and TRBJ1-2; 10 bases are shared with TRBD1. The CDR3 consists of 15 residues. Losses at the gene ends were 4 bases for V and 6 bases for J; bases not matched to a gene: 8.